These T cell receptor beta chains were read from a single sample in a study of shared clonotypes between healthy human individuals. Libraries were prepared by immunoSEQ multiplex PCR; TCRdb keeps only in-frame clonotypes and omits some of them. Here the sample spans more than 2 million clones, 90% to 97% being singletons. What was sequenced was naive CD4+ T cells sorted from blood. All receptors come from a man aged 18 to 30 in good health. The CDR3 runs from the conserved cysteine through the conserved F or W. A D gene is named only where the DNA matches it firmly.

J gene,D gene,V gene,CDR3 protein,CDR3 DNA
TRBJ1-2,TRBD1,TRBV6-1,CASGGQQTNYGYTF,TGTGCCAGCGGGGGACAGCAAACAAACTATGGCTACACCTTC
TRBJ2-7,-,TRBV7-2,CASSLVAGPDYEQYF,TGTGCCAGCAGCTTAGTGGCGGGGCCAGACTACGAGCAGTACTTC
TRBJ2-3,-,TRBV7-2,CASSLSVGRTDTQYF,TGTGCCAGCAGCTTAAGCGTGGGTCGCACAGATACGCAGTATTTT
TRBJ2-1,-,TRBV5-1,CASSYTGPYYNEQFF,TGCGCCAGCAGCTACACAGGGCCCTACTACAATGAGCAGTTCTTC
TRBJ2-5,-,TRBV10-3,CAISRLGAQETQYF,TGTGCCATCTCCCGTTTGGGGGCCCAAGAGACCCAGTACTTC
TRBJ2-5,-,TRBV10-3,CAISESMPRIETQYF,TGTGCCATCAGTGAGTCGATGCCTAGGATAGAGACCCAGTACTTC
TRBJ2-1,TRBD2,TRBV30,CAWTSGSPGYNEQFF,TGTGCCTGGACTAGCGGGAGTCCGGGCTACAATGAGCAGTTCTTC
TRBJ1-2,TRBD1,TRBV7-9,CASSPGTAFNYGYTF,TGTGCCAGCAGCCCAGGGACAGCCTTTAACTATGGCTACACCTTC
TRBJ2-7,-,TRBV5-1,CASQAERPSYEQYF,TGCGCCAGCCAAGCAGAGCGGCCCTCCTACGAGCAGTACTTC
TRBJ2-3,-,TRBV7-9,CASGKSIGGASTDTQYF,TGTGCCAGCGGGAAGAGCATAGGCGGGGCTAGCACAGATACGCAGTATTTT
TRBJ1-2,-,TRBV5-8,CASSPSTGLGLRGYTF,TGTGCCAGCAGCCCCTCCACGGGATTAGGTTTACGCGGCTACACCTTC
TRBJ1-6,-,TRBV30,CAWRGWDVTSSPLHF,TGTGCCTGGAGGGGGTGGGACGTGACTTCGTCACCCCTCCACTTT